A single sample is the source of the 13 T cell receptor beta chains below, sequenced in a study of radiation and T cells in renal cell carcinoma. Only in-frame clones appear in the TCRdb table, and some are missing; sequencing was by immunoSEQ multiplex PCR. The table shows 150,000 or so clones, with about 88% occurring only once. Time point meaning: blood 4 weeks post-SBRT, at nephrectomy. As to treatment: 15 Gy SBRT to primary tumor, nephrectomy 4 weeks later. The sequencing used blood, collected from a patient whose treatment included radiotherapy and nephrectomy. All receptors derive from a woman in her forties or fifties with renal cell carcinoma.

The chain links TRBV29-1 to TRBJ2-5, with a tentative D call TRBD1 (5 bases). The CDR3 covers 12 residues. Germline V gene lookup returns CDR1 SQVTM and CDR2 ANQGSEA. V was clipped by 4 bases and J by 5 bases, with 11 bases between them. The CDR3: CSVVPQAETQYF. As DNA, the CDR3 is TGCAGCGTTGTTCCACAGGCGGAGACCCAGTACTTC.

This clone is a singleton in its sample. V is TRBV2 and J is TRBJ2-3, with no clear D. The CDR3 spans 15 residues. V was clipped by 6 bases and J by 0 bases, with 13 bases between them. CDR1 and CDR2 from the germline V gene are SNHLY and FYNNEI. CDR3 in DNA: TGTGCCAGCAGCCAGACTGGAGCTAGCACAGATACGCAGTATTTT. The encoded protein is CASSQTGASTDTQYF.

V and J are TRBV5-5 and TRBJ1-6, with 9 nucleotides matching TRBD1. The length of the CDR3 is 15 residues. The ends lost 4 bases at V and 10 bases at J; junction bases unmatched: 9. CDR1 and CDR2 (germline): SGHKS, YYEKEE (reference sequence). CDR3 sequence: CASSAGTGNGSPLHF. In DNA form, the CDR3 reads TGTGCCAGCAGCGCCGGGACAGGGAATGGGTCACCCCTCCACTTT.

The chain uses TRBV10-3 and TRBJ1-1, with D unresolved. Germline lookup yields CDR1 ENHRY and CDR2 SYGVKD. Deletions cut 0 bases from V and 0 bases from J, with 5 bases between. The CDR3 extends over 14 amino acids. In DNA form, the CDR3 reads TGTGCCATCAGTGAGTCTCTCATGAACACTGAAGCTTTCTTT. It yields the protein CAISESLMNTEAFF.

For the CDR3, the DNA is TGTGCCAGCAGTAGAAGACAGGGTGATCAGCCCCAGCATTTT. It yields the protein CASSRRQGDQPQHF. The chain is built from TRBV6-5 and TRBJ1-5; TRBD1 aligns across 7 bases. This CDR3 is 14 amino acids long. Trimming removed 5 bases from V and 5 bases from J; junction bases left unmatched: 6. CDR1 and CDR2 (germline): MNHEY, SVGAGI.

This clone was picked up one time. One end of the junction fails to match germline, which may point to a read error. V usage is TRBV7-7 and J usage is TRBJ2-1; D may match TRBD1 or TRBD2 (5 bases each). Looked up from germline, CDR1 is SSHAT and CDR2 is FNYEAQ (reference sequence). The CDR3 totals 15 residues. Here the CDR3 DNA reads TGTGCTAGCAGCAAACTCGGGACCGAGTACAATGAGCAGTTCTTC. Its protein is CASSKLGTEYNEQFF.

The chain recombines TRBV19 with TRBJ2-2; D call uncertain. Between the trimmed V and J ends, which lost 3 bases and 1 base, there was a span of 9 bases. Germline values: CDR1 LNHDA, CDR2 SQIVND (reference sequence). CDR3 length equals 15 residues. CDR3 sequence (DNA): TGTGCCAGTAGTATGACCCCCAGGAACACCGGGGAGCTGTTTTTT. This sequence encodes CASSMTPRNTGELFF.

The rearrangement joins TRBV11-2 to TRBJ1-1, with D perhaps matching TRBD1 (5 bases). The germline CDR1 and CDR2 sequences are SGHAT and FQNNGV. The CDR3 has 13 amino acids. Trimming removed 7 bases at V and 0 bases at J, with 9 bases between. CDR3 protein: CASKPGLNTEAFF. CDR3 DNA: TGTGCCAGCAAACCGGGGCTGAACACTGAAGCTTTCTTT. The variable domain in full, completed from reference TRBV11-2 and TRBJ1-1, reads EAGVAQSPRYKIIEKRQSVAFWCNPISGHATLYWYQQILGQGPKLLIQFQNNGVVDDSQLPKDRFSAERLKGVDSTLKIQPAKLEDSAVYLCASKPGLNTEAFFGQGTRLTVV.

The V call is TRBV6-7, the J call TRBJ1-1, with unresolved D. TRBV6-7 is labeled an ORF, and its function is uncertain. Trimming took off 2 bases at V and 3 bases at J, with 16 bases between the two ends. The CDR3 sequence is 16 residues long. As DNA, the CDR3 is TGTGCCAGCAGTTACGGGAAGGGAGGCTGGTACACTGAAGCTTTCTTT. This sequence encodes CASSYGKGGWYTEAFF.

The chain links TRBV29-1 to TRBJ2-1, with D perhaps matching TRBD2 (5 bases). CDR1 and CDR2 (germline): SQVTM, ANQGSEA. CDR3 length: 12 residues. Trimming took 4 bases from V and 3 from J, leaving 7 bases between them. The CDR3 region has the DNA TGCAGCGTTGCCCGGGACTACAATGAGCAGTTCTTC. Its protein product is CSVARDYNEQFF.

The chain joins TRBV20-1 to TRBJ2-5; no clear D gene. The CDR3 has 11 amino acids. The V end was cut by 5 bases, the J end by 5 bases, with 9 bases between. The germline V gene has CDR1 DFQATT and CDR2 SNEGSKA (reference sequence). Here the CDR3 reads CSAPNLETQYF. DNA for the CDR3: TGCAGTGCTCCCAATCTGGAGACCCAGTACTTC.

A few counts support this clone. The chain recombines TRBV15 with TRBJ1-1; a possible D gene is TRBD1 (5 bases). Germline V CDR1 and CDR2: LNHNV, YYDKDF (reference sequence). Trimming removed 3 bases at V and 0 bases at J, with 8 bases between. The CDR3 runs 14 residues. The CDR3 DNA reads TGTGCCACCAGCAGGACAGATATGAACACTGAAGCTTTCTTT. Translation gives CATSRTDMNTEAFF.

This sequence joins TRBV11-3 and TRBJ1-6; D gene ambiguous. Germline CDR1 SGHNT, CDR2 YENEEA. This CDR3 contains 13 residues. The ends were cut back, 0 bases at V and 8 bases at J, with 5 bases in the middle. In DNA form, the CDR3 reads TGTGCCAGCAGCTTAGAGTCCCATTCACCCCTCCACTTT. Translating it yields CASSLESHSPLHF.